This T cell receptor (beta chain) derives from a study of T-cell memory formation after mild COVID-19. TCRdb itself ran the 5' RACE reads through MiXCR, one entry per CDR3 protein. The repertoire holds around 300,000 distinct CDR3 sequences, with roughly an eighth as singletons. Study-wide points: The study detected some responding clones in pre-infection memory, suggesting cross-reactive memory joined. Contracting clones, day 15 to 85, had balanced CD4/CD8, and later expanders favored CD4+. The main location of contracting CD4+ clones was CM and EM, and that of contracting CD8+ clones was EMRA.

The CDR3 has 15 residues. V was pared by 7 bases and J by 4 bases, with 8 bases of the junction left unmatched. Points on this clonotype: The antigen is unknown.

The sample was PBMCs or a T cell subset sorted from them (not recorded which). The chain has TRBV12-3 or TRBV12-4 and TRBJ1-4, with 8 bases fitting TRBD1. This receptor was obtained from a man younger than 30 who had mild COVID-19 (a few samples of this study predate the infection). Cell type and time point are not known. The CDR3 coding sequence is TGTGCCAGCATCGGACAGGGTTGGAATAATGAAAAACTGTTTTTT. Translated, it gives CASIGQGWNNEKLFF.